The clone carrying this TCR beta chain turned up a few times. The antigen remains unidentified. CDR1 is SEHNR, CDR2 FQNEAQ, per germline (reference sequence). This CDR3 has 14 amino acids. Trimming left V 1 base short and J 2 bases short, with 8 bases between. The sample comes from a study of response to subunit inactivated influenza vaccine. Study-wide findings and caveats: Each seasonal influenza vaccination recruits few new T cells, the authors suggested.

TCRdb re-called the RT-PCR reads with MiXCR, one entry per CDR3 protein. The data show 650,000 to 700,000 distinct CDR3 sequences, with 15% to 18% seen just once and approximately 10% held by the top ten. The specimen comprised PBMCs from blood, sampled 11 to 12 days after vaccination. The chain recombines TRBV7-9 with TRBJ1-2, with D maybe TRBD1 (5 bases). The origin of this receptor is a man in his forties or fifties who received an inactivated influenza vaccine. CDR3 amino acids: CASSLGRDNYGYTF. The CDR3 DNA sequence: TGTGCCAGCAGCTTAGGCAGGGACAACTATGGCTACACCTTC.